The sequence of this T cell receptor beta chain was determined in a study of cytomegalovirus exposure and HLA in healthy donors. Whole-study results and caveats: The dataset shows that most TCR sequences were rare, while some public TCRs occurred in many donors. Cytomegalovirus status was reportedly diagnosed by the classifier with high specificity and sensitivity.

Trimming pared 0 bases from V and 4 bases from J, leaving 12 bases between. The germline CDR1 and CDR2 sequences are SGDLS and YYNGEE. The CDR3 spans 15 residues. Clones were sequenced by immunoSEQ multiplex PCR, and TCRdb holds only the in-frame ones, with some missing. The sample has 45,000 to 70,000 clones, approximately 93% seen once. As to this clone: The antigen remains unidentified.

The chain has TRBV9 and TRBJ2-3; D unclear. The sequenced sample was PBMCs. The TCR originated in a woman between 18 and 29 years old in good health and CMV-seronegative. Here the CDR3 DNA reads TGTGCCAGCAGCGTAGAAGGTTCTAGATCAGATACGCAGTATTTT. This encodes CASSVEGSRSDTQYF.